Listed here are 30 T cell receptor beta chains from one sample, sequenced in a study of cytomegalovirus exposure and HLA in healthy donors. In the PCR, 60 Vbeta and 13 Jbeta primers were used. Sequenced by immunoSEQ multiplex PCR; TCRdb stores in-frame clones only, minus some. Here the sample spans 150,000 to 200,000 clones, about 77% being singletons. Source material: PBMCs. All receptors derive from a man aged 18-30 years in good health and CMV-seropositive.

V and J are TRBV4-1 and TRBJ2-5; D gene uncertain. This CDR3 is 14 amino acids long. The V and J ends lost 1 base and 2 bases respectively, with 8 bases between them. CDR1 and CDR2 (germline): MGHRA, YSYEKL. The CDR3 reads CASSQVSLQETQYF. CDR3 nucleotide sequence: TGCGCCAGCAGCCAAGTTTCCCTACAAGAGACCCAGTACTTC.

CDR3 amino acids: CASSPPLDSYQETQYF. The CDR3 coding sequence is TGTGCCAGCAGCCCACCACTAGACTCGTACCAAGAGACCCAGTACTTC. This rearrangement joins TRBV7-6 to TRBJ2-5, with D possibly matching TRBD2 (5 bases). The CDR3 consists of 16 residues. Germline V gene data show CDR1 as SGHVS and CDR2 as FNYEAQ. Between the trimmed V and J ends, which lost 5 bases and 0 bases, there was a span of 16 bases.

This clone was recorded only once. The CDR3 DNA reads TGTGCCAGCAGCTCCTTGGGGGCGGATTATGGCTACACCTTC. Translation gives CASSSLGADYGYTF. The chain uses TRBV6-5 and TRBJ1-2, with TRBD1 as a possible D gene (6 bases). The CDR3 contains 14 residues. Looked up from germline, CDR1 is MNHEY and CDR2 is SVGAGI. Trimming took off 6 bases at V and 5 bases at J, with 16 bases between the two ends.

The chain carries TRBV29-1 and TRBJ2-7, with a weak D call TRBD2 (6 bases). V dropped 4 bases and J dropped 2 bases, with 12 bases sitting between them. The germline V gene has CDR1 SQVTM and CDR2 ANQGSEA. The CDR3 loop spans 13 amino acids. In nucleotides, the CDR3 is TGCAGCGTTGTGGACGGAGGGACCTACGAGCAGTACTTC. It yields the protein CSVVDGGTYEQYF.

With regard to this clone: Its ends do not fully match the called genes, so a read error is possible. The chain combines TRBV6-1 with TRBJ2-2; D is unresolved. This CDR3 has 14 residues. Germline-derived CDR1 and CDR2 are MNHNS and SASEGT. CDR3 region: CASSEGPGPYPVGF. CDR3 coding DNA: TGTGCCAGCAGTGAAGGGCCAGGTCCATACCCTGTCGGTTTT.

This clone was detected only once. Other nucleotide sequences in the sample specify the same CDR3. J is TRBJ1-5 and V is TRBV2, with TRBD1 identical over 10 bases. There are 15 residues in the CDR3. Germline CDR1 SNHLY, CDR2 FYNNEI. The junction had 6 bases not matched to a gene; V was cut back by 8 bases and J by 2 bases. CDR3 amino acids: CASRPGTGGNQPQHF. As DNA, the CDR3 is TGTGCCAGCCGCCCAGGGACAGGGGGCAATCAGCCCCAGCATTTT.

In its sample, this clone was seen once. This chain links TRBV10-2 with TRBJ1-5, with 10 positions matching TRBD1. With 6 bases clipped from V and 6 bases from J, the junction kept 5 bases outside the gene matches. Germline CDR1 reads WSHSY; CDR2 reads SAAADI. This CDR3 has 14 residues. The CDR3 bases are TGCGCCAGCAGGGCCGGGACAGGGGTTCAGCCCCAGCATTTT. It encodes CASRAGTGVQPQHF.

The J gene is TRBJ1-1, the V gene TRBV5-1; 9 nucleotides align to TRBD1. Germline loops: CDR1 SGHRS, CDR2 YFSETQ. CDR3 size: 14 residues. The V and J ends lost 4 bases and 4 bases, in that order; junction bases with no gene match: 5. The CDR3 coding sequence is TGCGCCAGCAGCGCGGGACAGGGAGGCACTGAAGCTTTCTTT. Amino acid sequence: CASSAGQGGTEAFF.

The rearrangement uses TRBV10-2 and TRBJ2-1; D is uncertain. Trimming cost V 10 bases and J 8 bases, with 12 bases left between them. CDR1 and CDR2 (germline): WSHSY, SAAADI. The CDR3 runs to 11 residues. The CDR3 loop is CATVQSYEQFF. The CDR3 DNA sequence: TGCGCCACTGTACAGTCTTATGAGCAGTTCTTC.

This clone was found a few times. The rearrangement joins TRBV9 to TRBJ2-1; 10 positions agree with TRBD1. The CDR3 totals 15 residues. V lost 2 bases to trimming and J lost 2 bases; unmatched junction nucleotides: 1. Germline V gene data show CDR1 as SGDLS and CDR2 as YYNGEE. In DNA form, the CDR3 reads TGTGCCAGCAGCGTCGGGACAGGGGCCTACAATGAGCAGTTCTTC. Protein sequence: CASSVGTGAYNEQFF.

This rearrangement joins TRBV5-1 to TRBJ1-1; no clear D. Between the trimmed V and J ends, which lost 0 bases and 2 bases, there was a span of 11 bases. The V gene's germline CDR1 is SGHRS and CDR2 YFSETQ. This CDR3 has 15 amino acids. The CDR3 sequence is CASSLDPGGNTEAFF. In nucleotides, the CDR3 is TGCGCCAGCAGCTTGGACCCCGGAGGAAACACTGAAGCTTTCTTT. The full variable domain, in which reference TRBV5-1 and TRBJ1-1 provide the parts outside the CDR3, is KAGVTQTPRYLIKTRGQQVTLSCSPISGHRSVSWYQQTPGQGLQFLFEYFSETQRNKGNFPGRFSGRQFSNSRSEMNVSTLELGDSALYLCASSLDPGGNTEAFFGQGTRLTVV.

CDR3 nucleotides: TGTGCCAGCAGCCCGAGAGGGACTTACAATGAGCAGTTCTTC. Its protein is CASSPRGTYNEQFF. The rearrangement uses TRBV7-2 and TRBJ2-1, with D perhaps matching TRBD2 (6 bases). Germline V gene lookup returns CDR1 SGHTA and CDR2 FQGNSA. CDR3 size: 14 residues. The ends were cut back, 5 bases at V and 4 bases at J, with 12 bases in the middle.

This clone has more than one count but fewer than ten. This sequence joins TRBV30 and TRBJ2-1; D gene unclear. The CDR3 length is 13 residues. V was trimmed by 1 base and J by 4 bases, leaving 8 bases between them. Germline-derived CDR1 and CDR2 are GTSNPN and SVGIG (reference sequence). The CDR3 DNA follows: TGTGCCTGGAGTGCCGCCGAGTACAATGAGCAGTTCTTC. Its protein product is CAWSAAEYNEQFF.

The CDR3 bases are TGTGCCAGCAGCCAAGATCAGGGGAGTGGGGGCCCTATGGGGACCCAGTACTTC. Protein: CASSQDQGSGGPMGTQYF. The rearrangement joins TRBV7-9 to TRBJ2-5; D is possibly TRBD1 (6 bases). The CDR3 sequence is 18 residues long. Trimming took 5 bases from V and 7 from J, leaving 29 bases between them. Looked up from germline, CDR1 is SEHNR and CDR2 is FQNEAQ (reference sequence).

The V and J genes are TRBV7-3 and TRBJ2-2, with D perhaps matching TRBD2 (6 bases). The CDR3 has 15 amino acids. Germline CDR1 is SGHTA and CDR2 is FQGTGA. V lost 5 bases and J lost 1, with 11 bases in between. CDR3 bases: TGTGCCAGCAGCCCTGTGGGGGGGAACACCGGGGAGCTGTTTTTT. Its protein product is CASSPVGGNTGELFF.

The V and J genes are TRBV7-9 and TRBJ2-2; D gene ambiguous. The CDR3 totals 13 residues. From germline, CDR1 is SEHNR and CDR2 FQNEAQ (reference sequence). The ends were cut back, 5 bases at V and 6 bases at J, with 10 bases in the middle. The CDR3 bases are TGTGCCAGCAGCCTACTTTTGGCCGGGGAGCTGTTTTTT. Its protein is CASSLLLAGELFF.

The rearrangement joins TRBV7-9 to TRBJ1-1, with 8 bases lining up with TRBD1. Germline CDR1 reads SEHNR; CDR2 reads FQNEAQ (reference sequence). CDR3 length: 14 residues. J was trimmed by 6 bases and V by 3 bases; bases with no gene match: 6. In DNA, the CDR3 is TGTGCCAGCAGCTTTCCGACAGGGGTCGCTGAAGCTTTCTTT. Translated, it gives CASSFPTGVAEAFF.

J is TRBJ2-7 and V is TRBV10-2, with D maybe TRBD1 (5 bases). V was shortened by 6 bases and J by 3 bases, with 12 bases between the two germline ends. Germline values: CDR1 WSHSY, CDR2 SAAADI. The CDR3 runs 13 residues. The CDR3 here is CASRDTGFYEQYF. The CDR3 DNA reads TGCGCCAGCAGGGACACAGGATTCTACGAGCAGTACTTC.

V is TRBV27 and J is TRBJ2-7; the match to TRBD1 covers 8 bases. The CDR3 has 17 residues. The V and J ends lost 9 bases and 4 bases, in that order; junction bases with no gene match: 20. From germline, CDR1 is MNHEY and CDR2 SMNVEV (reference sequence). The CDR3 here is CASSRDRSKNMVYEQYF. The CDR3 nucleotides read TGTGCCAGTAGCCGGGACAGGTCCAAAAACATGGTATACGAGCAGTACTTC.

This CDR3 reads CASQDYSNQPQHF. The CDR3, as DNA: TGCGCCAGCCAGGATTATAGCAATCAGCCCCAGCATTTT. This chain connects TRBV10-2 to TRBJ1-5; D uncertain. CDR3 size: 13 residues. V lost 8 bases and J lost 0, with 8 bases in between. Germline V gene sequence: CDR1 WSHSY, CDR2 SAAADI.

CDR3 sequence (DNA): TGTGCCAGTAGCCTTACAGGGGTGGGAGGCTACACCTTC. Its translation: CASSLTGVGGYTF. V and J are TRBV19 and TRBJ1-2; 7 bases align to TRBD1. Germline V gene lookup returns CDR1 LNHDA and CDR2 SQIVND (reference sequence). Trimming removed 6 bases from V and 8 bases from J; junction bases left unmatched: 9. The CDR3 runs 13 residues.

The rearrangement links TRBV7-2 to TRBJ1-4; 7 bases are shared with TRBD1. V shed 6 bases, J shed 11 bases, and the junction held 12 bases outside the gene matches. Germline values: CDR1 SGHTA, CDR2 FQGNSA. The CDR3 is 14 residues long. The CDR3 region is CASRLGQREGKLFF. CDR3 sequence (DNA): TGTGCCAGCAGGTTGGGACAGCGGGAGGGGAAACTGTTTTTT.

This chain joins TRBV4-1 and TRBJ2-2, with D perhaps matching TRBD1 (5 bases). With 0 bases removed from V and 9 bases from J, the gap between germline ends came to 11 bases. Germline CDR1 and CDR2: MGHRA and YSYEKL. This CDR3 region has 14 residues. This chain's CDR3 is CASSQEQVDRELFF. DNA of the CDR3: TGCGCCAGCAGCCAAGAGCAGGTGGACAGGGAGCTGTTTTTT.

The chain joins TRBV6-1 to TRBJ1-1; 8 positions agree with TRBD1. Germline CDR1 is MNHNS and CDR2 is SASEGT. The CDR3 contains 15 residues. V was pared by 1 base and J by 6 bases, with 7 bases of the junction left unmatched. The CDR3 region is CASSEVGQGGPEAFF. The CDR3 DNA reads TGTGCCAGCAGTGAAGTTGGACAGGGAGGACCTGAAGCTTTCTTT.

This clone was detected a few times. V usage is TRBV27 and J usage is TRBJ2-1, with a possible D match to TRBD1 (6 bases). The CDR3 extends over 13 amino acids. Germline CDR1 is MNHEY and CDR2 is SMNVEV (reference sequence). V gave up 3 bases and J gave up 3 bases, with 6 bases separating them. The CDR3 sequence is CASSFRGYNEQFF. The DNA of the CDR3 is TGTGCCAGCAGTTTCAGGGGCTACAATGAGCAGTTCTTC.

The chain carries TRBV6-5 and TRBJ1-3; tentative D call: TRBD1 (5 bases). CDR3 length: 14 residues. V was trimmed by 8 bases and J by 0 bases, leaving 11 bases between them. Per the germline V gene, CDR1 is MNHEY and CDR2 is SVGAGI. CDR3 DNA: TGTGCCAGCGGAGACAGCCGCTCTGGAAACACCATATATTTT. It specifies CASGDSRSGNTIYF.

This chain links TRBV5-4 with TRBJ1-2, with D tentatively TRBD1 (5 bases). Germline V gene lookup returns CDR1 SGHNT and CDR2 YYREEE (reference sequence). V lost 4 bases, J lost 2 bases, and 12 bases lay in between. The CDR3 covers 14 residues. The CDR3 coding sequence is TGTGCCAGCAGCGGGGGGGGGAGCAACTATGGCTACACCTTC. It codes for CASSGGGSNYGYTF. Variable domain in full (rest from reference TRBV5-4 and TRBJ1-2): ETGVTQSPTHLIKTRGQQVTLRCSSQSGHNTVSWYQQALGQGPQFIFQYYREEENGRGNFPPRFSGLQFPNYSSELNVNALELDDSALYLCASSGGGSNYGYTFGSGTRLTVV.

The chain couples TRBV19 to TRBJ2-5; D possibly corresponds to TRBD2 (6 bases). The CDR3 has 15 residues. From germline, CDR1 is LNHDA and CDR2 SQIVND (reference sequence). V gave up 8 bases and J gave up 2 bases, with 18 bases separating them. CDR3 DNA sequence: TGTGCCAGTTCCTCAATCCCCGGGGGACAAGAGACCCAGTACTTC. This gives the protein CASSSIPGGQETQYF. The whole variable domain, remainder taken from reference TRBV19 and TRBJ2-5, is DGGITQSPKYLFRKEGQNVTLSCEQNLNHDAMYWYRQDPGQGLRLIYYSQIVNDFQKGDIAEGYSVSREKKESFPLTVTSAQKNPTAFYLCASSSIPGGQETQYFGPGTRLLVL.

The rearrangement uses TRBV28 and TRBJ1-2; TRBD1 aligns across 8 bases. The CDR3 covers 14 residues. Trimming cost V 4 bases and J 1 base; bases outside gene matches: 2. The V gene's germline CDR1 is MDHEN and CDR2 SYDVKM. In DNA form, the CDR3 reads TGTGCCAGCAGTTGGACAGGGAGTAACTATGGCTACACCTTC. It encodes CASSWTGSNYGYTF.

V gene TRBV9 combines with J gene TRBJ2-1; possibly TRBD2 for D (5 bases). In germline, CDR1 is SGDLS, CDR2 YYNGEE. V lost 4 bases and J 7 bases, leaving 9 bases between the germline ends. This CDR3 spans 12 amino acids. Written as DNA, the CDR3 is TGTGCCAGCAGCACCCGACTAAATGAGCAGTTCTTC. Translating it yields CASSTRLNEQFF.